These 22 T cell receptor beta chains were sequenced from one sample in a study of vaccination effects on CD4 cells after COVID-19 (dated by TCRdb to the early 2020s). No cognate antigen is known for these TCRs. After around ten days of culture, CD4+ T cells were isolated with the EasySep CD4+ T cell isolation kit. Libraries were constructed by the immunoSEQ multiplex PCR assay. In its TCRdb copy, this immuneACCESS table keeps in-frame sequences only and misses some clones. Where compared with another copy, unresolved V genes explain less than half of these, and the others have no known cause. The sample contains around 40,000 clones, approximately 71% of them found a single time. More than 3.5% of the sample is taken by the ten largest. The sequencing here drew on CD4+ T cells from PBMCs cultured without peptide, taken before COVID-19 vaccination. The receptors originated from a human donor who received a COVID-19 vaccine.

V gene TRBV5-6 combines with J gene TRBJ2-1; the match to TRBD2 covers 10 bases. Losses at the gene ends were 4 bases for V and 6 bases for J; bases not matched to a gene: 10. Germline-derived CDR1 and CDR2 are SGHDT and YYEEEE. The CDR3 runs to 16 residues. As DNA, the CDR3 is TGTGCCAGCAGCCGGAGGACTAGCGGCTACATCAATGAGCAGTTCTTC. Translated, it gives CASSRRTSGYINEQFF.

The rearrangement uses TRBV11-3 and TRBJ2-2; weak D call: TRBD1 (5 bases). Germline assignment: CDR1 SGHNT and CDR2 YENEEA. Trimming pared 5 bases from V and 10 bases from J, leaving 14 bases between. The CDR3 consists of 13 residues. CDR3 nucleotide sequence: TGTGCCAGCAGCGTAATAACAGGAGAGGAGCTGTTTTTT. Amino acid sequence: CASSVITGEELFF.

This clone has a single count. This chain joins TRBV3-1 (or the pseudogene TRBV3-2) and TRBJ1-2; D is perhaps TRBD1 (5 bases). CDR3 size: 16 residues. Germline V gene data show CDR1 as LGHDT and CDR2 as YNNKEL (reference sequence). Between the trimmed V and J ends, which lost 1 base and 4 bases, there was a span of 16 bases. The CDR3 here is CASSQVHSGASYGYTF. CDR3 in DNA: TGTGCCAGCAGCCAAGTTCATTCTGGGGCAAGCTATGGCTACACCTTC.

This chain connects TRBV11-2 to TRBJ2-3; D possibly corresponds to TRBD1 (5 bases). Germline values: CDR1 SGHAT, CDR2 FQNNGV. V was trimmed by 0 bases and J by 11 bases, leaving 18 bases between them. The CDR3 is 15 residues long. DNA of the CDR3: TGTGCCAGCAGCTTAGATCTAGGTATCCAGGGCCTGCAGTATTTT. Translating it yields CASSLDLGIQGLQYF.

The CDR3 bases are TGTGCCAGCAGCAAAGTTGGTGGGGTCGGTGGGGCAGCCGTCACAGATACGCAGTATTTT. This codes for CASSKVGGVGGAAVTDTQYF. The chain has TRBV21-1 and TRBJ2-3; the listed D gene, TRBD1, was not tested against the DNA. TRBV21-1 is shown as a pseudogene. The CDR3 totals 20 residues.

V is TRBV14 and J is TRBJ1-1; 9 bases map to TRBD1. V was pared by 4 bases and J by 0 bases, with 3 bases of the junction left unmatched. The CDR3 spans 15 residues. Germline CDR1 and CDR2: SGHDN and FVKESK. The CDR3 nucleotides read TGTGCCAGCAGCCCGCGACAGGGGGTGAACACTGAAGCTTTCTTT. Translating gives CASSPRQGVNTEAFF. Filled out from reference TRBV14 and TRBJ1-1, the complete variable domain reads EAGVTQFPSHSVIEKGQTVTLRCDPISGHDNLYWYRRVMGKEIKFLLHFVKESKQDESGMPNNRFLAERTGGTYSTLKVQPAELEDSGVYFCASSPRQGVNTEAFFGQGTRLTVV.

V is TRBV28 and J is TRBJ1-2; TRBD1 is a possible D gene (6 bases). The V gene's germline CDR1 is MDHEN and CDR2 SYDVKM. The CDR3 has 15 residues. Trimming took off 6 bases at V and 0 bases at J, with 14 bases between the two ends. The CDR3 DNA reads TGTGCCAGCAGGATACAGGGTCTATCTAACTATGGCTACACCTTC. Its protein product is CASRIQGLSNYGYTF.

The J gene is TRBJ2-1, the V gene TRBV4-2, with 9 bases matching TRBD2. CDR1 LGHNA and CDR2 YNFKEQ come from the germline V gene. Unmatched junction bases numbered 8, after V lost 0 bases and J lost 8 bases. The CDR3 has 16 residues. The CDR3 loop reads CASSQEVAGALDEQFF. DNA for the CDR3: TGTGCCAGCAGCCAAGAGGTAGCGGGAGCTCTTGATGAGCAGTTCTTC.

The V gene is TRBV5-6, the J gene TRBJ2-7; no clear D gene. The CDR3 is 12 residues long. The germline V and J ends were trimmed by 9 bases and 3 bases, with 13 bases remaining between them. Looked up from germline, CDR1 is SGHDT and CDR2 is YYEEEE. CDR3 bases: TGTGCCATCGACGGGCGGAACTACGAGCAGTACTTC. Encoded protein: CAIDGRNYEQYF. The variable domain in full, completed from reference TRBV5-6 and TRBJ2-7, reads DAGVTQSPTHLIKTRGQQVTLRCSPKSGHDTVSWYQQALGQGPQFIFQYYEEEERQRGNFPDRFSGHQFPNYSSELNVNALLLGDSALYLCAIDGRNYEQYFGPGTRLTVT.

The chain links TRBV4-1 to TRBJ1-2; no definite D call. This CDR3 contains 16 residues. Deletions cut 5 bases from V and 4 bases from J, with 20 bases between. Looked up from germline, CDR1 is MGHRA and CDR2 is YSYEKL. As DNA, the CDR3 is TGCGCCAGCAGCGCCTCGTCCCGGGATCAAGGCTATGGCTACACCTTC. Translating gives CASSASSRDQGYGYTF.

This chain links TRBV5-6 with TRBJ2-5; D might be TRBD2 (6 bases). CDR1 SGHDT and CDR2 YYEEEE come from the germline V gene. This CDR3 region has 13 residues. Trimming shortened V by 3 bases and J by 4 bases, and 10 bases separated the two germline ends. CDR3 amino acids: CASSSAGGETQYF. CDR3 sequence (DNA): TGTGCCAGCAGCTCCGCCGGGGGAGAGACCCAGTACTTC.

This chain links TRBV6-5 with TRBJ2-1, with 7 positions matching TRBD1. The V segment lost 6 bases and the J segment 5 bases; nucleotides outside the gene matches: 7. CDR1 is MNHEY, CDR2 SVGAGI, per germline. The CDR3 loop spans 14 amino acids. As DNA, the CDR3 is TGTGCCAGCAGCCCGGGACAGCCTAACAATGAGCAGTTCTTC. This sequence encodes CASSPGQPNNEQFF.

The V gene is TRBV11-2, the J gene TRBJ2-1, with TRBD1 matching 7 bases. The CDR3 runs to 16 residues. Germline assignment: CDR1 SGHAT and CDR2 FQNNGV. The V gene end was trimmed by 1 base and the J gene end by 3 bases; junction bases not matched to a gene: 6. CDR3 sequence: CASSLVGAGGYNEQFF. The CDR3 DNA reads TGTGCCAGCAGCTTAGTAGGGGCAGGGGGCTACAATGAGCAGTTCTTC.

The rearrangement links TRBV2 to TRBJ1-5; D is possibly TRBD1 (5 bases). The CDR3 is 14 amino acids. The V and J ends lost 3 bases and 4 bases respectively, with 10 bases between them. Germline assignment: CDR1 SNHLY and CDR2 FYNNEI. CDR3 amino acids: CASSDRDENQPQHF. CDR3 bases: TGTGCCAGCAGTGACAGGGACGAAAATCAGCCCCAGCATTTT.

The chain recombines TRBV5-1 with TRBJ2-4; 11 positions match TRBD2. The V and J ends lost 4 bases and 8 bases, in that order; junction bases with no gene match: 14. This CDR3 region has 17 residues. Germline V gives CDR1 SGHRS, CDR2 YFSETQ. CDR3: CASSRASSGGILDIQYF. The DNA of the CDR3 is TGCGCCAGCAGCAGGGCCTCTAGCGGGGGGATCTTAGACATTCAGTACTTC. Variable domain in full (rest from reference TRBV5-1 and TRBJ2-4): KAGVTQTPRYLIKTRGQQVTLSCSPISGHRSVSWYQQTPGQGLQFLFEYFSETQRNKGNFPGRFSGRQFSNSRSEMNVSTLELGDSALYLCASSRASSGGILDIQYFGAGTRLSVL.

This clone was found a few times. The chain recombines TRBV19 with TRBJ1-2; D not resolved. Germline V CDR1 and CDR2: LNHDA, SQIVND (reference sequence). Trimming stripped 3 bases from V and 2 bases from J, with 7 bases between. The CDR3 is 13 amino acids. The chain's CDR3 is CASSINYNYGYTF. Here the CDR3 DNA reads TGTGCCAGTAGTATCAATTACAACTATGGCTACACCTTC. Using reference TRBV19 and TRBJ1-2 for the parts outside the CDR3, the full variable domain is DGGITQSPKYLFRKEGQNVTLSCEQNLNHDAMYWYRQDPGQGLRLIYYSQIVNDFQKGDIAEGYSVSREKKESFPLTVTSAQKNPTAFYLCASSINYNYGYTFGSGTRLTVV.

The DNA of the CDR3 is TGCGCCAGCAGCTCCTGGACGGAAGAGACCCAGTACTTC. Residues: CASSSWTEETQYF. This chain joins TRBV5-1 and TRBJ2-5; unclear D gene. Trimming left V 3 bases short and J 3 bases short, with 9 bases between. The CDR3 covers 13 residues. In germline, CDR1 is SGHRS, CDR2 YFSETQ.

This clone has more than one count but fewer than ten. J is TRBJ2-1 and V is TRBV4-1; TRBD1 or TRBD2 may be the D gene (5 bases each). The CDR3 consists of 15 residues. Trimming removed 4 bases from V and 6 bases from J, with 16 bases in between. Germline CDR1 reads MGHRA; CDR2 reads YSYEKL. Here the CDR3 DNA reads TGCGCCAGCAGCCCCTTTGAGGGGATTAGCAATGAGCAGTTCTTC. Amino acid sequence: CASSPFEGISNEQFF.

The CDR3 coding sequence is TGTGCCAGCTCACCGAGGGATGCGGGCAACTATGGCTACACCTTC. Translation gives CASSPRDAGNYGYTF. The chain recombines TRBV18 with TRBJ1-2; the D is unclear. CDR3 length: 15 residues. The germline V and J ends were trimmed by 3 bases and 2 bases, with 13 bases remaining between them. Germline V gene lookup returns CDR1 KGHSH and CDR2 LQKENI. The complete variable domain, with remaining parts taken from reference TRBV18 and TRBJ1-2, reads NAGVMQNPRHLVRRRGQEARLRCSPMKGHSHVYWYRQLPEEGLKFMVYLQKENIIDESGMPKERFSAEFPKEGPSILRIQQVVRGDSAAYFCASSPRDAGNYGYTFGSGTRLTVV.

The chain's CDR3 is CASDDTTGELFF. As DNA, the CDR3 is TGCGCCAGTGATGACACCACCGGGGAGCTGTTTTTT. The V call is TRBV5-1, the J call TRBJ2-2; D ambiguous. Per the germline V gene, CDR1 is SGHRS and CDR2 is YFSETQ. This CDR3 comprises 12 residues. V gave up 8 bases and J gave up 4 bases, with 9 bases separating them.

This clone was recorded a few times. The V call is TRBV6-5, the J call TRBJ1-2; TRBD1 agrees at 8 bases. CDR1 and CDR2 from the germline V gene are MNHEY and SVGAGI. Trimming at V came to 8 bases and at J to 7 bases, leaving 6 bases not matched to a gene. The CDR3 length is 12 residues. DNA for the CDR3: TGTGCCAGCGGACAGGGCCAGGGTGGCTACACCTTC. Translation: CASGQGQGGYTF.

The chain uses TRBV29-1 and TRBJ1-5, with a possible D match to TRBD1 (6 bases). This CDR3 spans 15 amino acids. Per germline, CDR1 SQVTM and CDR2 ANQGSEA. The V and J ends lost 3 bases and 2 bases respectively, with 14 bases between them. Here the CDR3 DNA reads TGCAGCGTTGACGTTACAGGGCACGGCAATCAGCCCCAGCATTTT. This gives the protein CSVDVTGHGNQPQHF.